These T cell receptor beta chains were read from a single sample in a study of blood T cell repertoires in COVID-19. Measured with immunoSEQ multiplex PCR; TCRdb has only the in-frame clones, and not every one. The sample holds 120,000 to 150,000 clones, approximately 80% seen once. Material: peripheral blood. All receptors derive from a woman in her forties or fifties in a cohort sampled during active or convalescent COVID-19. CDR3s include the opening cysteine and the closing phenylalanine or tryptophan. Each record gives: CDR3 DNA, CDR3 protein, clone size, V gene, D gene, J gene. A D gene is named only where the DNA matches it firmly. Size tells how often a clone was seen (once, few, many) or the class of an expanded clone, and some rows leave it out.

TGCGCCAGCAGCCAAGGACAGGGCTCCTACGAGCAGTACTTC,CASSQGQGSYEQYF,NA,TRBV4-3,TRBD1,TRBJ2-7
TGTGCCAGCAGCTCACAGGAGTTCAATCAGCCCCAGCATTTT,CASSSQEFNQPQHF,NA,TRBV7-9,NA,TRBJ1-5
TGTGCCAGCAGCCAAGATCTTGGGCTAAGAAACACCATATATTTT,CASSQDLGLRNTIYF,NA,TRBV4-2,NA,TRBJ1-3
TGCGCCAGCAGCTTGTACGAGGGAGCCGGGGAGCTGTTTTTT,CASSLYEGAGELFF,NA,TRBV5-1,NA,TRBJ2-2
TGTGCCAGCAGCAAATGGGCGACAGGAAAAGCTGGAAACACCATATATTTT,CASSKWATGKAGNTIYF,NA,TRBV21-1,NA,TRBJ1-3
TGTGCCATCAGTGGGGGGAACGACAGGGAAGCTTTCTTT,CAISGGNDREAFF,NA,TRBV10-3,NA,TRBJ1-1
TGTGCCAGTTCTGATCCCAGGACAGACAAAAACATTCAGTACTTC,CASSDPRTDKNIQYF,NA,TRBV19,NA,TRBJ2-4
TGTGCCACCAGCTCCCCCTGGGAGAAGAACACCGGGGAGCTGTTTTTT,CATSSPWEKNTGELFF,NA,TRBV15,NA,TRBJ2-2
TGCGCCAGCAGCTTGGGTCTAGCGGGGGGGCTGTACGGGCTCACAGATACGCAGTATTTT,CASSLGLAGGLYGLTDTQYF,NA,TRBV5-1,TRBD2,TRBJ2-3
TGCGCCAGCAGCCAAGGGATTGGGGCCGGCTATGGCTACACCTTC,CASSQGIGAGYGYTF,NA,TRBV4-1,NA,TRBJ1-2
TGCGCCAGCAGACAGGGAATAGGCAATCAGCCCCAGCATTTT,CASRQGIGNQPQHF,NA,TRBV5-1,NA,TRBJ1-5
TGTGCCAGTTCGAGACTAGCGGGGGGGCCGGGACGTGAGTATTTT,CASSRLAGGPGREYF,NA,TRBV19,TRBD2,TRBJ2-3
TGTGCCACCAGCGGAGCTAAGACAGGGGCTCCAAATCTTCGTGGCTACACCTTC,CATSGAKTGAPNLRGYTF,NA,TRBV15,TRBD1,TRBJ1-2
TGTGCCAGCAGCCCCGGGACATCACCCCTCCACTTT,CASSPGTSPLHF,NA,TRBV12-3/TRBV12-4,NA,TRBJ1-6
TGCGCCAGCAGCTTGTGGGGGGTTGGTAGTGAGCAGTTCTTC,CASSLWGVGSEQFF,once,TRBV5-1,NA,TRBJ2-1
TGTGCCAGCTCACCGTCTAGCGGGGGACTCTACGAGCAGTACTTC,CASSPSSGGLYEQYF,few,TRBV18,TRBD2,TRBJ2-7
TGCGCCAGCAGCCAAGGACAGGTCGGCAATCAGCCCCAGCATTTT,CASSQGQVGNQPQHF,NA,TRBV4-1,NA,TRBJ1-5
TGCGCCAGCAGCACCTATACCGGGACAGGGGGAGGAACTGAAGCTTTCTTT,CASSTYTGTGGGTEAFF,NA,TRBV5-1,TRBD1,TRBJ1-1
TGTGCCAGCAGCTCTGGGACTAGCGCCGCCTACGAGCAGTACTTC,CASSSGTSAAYEQYF,NA,TRBV13,TRBD2,TRBJ2-7
TGTGCCAGCATCAAACAGGGGGGTCCCTACGAGCAGTACTTC,CASIKQGGPYEQYF,NA,TRBV6-6,TRBD1,TRBJ2-7